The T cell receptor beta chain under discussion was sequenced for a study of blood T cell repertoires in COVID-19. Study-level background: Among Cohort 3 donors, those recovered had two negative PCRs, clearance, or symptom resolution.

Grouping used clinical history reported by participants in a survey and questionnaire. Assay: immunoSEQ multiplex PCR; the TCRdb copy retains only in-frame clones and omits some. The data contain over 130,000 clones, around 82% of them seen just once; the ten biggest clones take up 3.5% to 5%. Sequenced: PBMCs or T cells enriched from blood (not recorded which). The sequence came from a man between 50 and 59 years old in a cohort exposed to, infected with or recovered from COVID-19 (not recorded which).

The CDR3 region has the DNA TGTGCCAGCAGCTTAACAGGGTCAGGCTACGAGCAGTACTTC. It codes for CASSLTGSGYEQYF. The V call is TRBV7-6, the J call TRBJ2-7, with D perhaps TRBD1 (6 bases). V was pared by 2 bases and J by 3 bases, with 11 bases between. Germline V gene data show CDR1 as SGHVS and CDR2 as FNYEAQ. This CDR3 region has 14 residues.